These T cell receptor beta chains were read from a single sample in a study of T cell changes during pregnancy in multiple sclerosis. Profiled with immunoSEQ multiplex PCR; TCRdb holds only in-frame clones, not every one. The table shows some 87,000 clones, with roughly 92% occurring only once. The sequences come from CD4+ T cells from peripheral blood mononuclear cells, collected before pregnancy. All receptors come from a female donor with multiple sclerosis, enrolled in a pregnancy study. Each CDR3 is given with its conserved first and last residue. The D gene is left open where the match is weak. Where a row states a size, it is once, few, many or the class of an expanded clone; other rows omit it.

d_call | j_call | v_call | clone_size | cdr3_aa | cdr3_nt
. | TRBJ1-1 | TRBV19 | . | CASSIGGLNTEAFF | TGTGCCAGTAGTATAGGAGGATTGAACACTGAAGCTTTCTTT
. | TRBJ2-1 | TRBV18 | . | CASSPFSGGSSYNEQFF | TGTGCCAGCTCACCCTTCTCCGGCGGAAGCTCCTACAATGAGCAGTTCTTC
TRBD1 | TRBJ1-1 | TRBV27 | once | CARTSGTGATEAFF | TGTGCCAGGACGTCTGGGACAGGAGCCACTGAAGCTTTCTTT
. | TRBJ2-7 | TRBV29-1 | . | CSVGGRASREQYF | TGCAGCGTTGGCGGCAGGGCGAGTCGGGAGCAGTACTTC
TRBD1 | TRBJ2-1 | TRBV30 | . | CACTGTGTYNEQFF | TGTGCCTGTACCGGGACAGGGACCTACAATGAGCAGTTCTTC
. | TRBJ1-5 | TRBV19 | . | CASSRYDQPQHF | TGTGCCAGTTCCCGGTATGATCAGCCCCAGCATTTT
. | TRBJ1-4 | TRBV15 | . | CATNSALNEKLFF | TGTGCCACCAATAGTGCCCTAAATGAAAAACTGTTTTTT
TRBD1 | TRBJ1-2 | TRBV5-4 | . | CASRRTGGDYGYTF | TGTGCCAGCAGGAGGACAGGGGGCGACTATGGCTACACCTTC
. | TRBJ1-5 | TRBV2 | . | CASRGFGQTYQPQHF | TGTGCCAGCAGGGGGTTTGGACAGACTTATCAGCCCCAGCATTTT
. | TRBJ2-3 | TRBV9 | . | CASSVQGRTDTQYF | TGTGCCAGCAGCGTACAGGGGCGCACAGATACGCAGTATTTT
. | TRBJ2-2 | TRBV11-1 | . | CASSFRQMANTGELFF | TGTGCCAGCAGCTTTAGACAGATGGCGAACACCGGGGAGCTGTTTTTT
. | TRBJ1-2 | TRBV5-1 | . | CASSSGPGDYGYTF | TGCGCCAGCAGCTCTGGGCCCGGGGACTATGGCTACACCTTC
TRBD1 | TRBJ2-6 | TRBV9 | . | CASSVGGTGYSGANVLTF | TGTGCCAGCAGCGTAGGGGGGACAGGGTATTCTGGGGCCAACGTCCTGACTTTC
TRBD1 | TRBJ2-5 | TRBV12-5 | . | CASAQDRVGETQYF | TGTGCTAGTGCCCAGGACAGGGTAGGAGAGACCCAGTACTTC
. | TRBJ1-3 | TRBV2 | . | CATPGSPGNTIYF | TGTGCCACCCCGGGGTCCCCCGGAAACACCATATATTTT
TRBD1 | TRBJ1-3 | TRBV30 | few | CAGTGQSSGNTIYF | TGTGCCGGGACGGGACAGAGCTCTGGAAACACCATATATTTT
. | TRBJ1-1 | TRBV21-1 | . | CASSNLEGNTEAFF | TGTGCCAGCAGCAACCTCGAGGGGAACACTGAAGCTTTCTTT
TRBD1 | TRBJ1-2 | TRBV2 | . | CASPSETGGLNYGYTF | TGTGCCAGCCCTTCCGAGACAGGGGGCCTCAACTATGGCTACACCTTC
. | TRBJ1-2 | TRBV6-5 | . | CASTSSAATYGYTF | TGTGCCAGCACCTCAAGCGCCGCCACCTATGGCTACACCTTC
. | TRBJ2-1 | TRBV29-1 | few | CSVEDLGVEHNEQFF | TGCAGCGTTGAAGATCTAGGGGTGGAACACAATGAGCAGTTCTTC
TRBD2 | TRBJ2-5 | TRBV7-9 | . | CASSLGWRGETQYF | TGTGCCAGCAGCTTAGGTTGGCGGGGGGAGACCCAGTACTTC
TRBD1 | TRBJ2-7 | TRBV5-4 | . | CASSLQGASSYEQYF | TGTGCCAGCAGCTTGCAGGGGGCTAGCTCCTACGAGCAGTACTTC
. | TRBJ1-1 | TRBV6-6 | . | CASRTETGTFRAFF | TGTGCCAGCAGAACCGAGACAGGCACATTTAGGGCTTTCTTT